What follows are 12 T cell receptor beta chains derived from one specimen sequenced in a study of blood T cell repertoires in COVID-19. Method: immunoSEQ multiplex PCR; TCRdb's copy keeps in-frame clones and lacks some. This table has more than 100,000 clones, 71% appearing once. Sequencing was carried out using peripheral blood. All receptors derive from a human donor with acute or convalescent COVID-19. The donor label of this sample is uncertain.

The rearrangement uses TRBV12-5 and TRBJ1-1; 8 positions agree with TRBD1. The CDR3 spans 13 residues. With 1 base clipped from V and 8 bases from J, the junction kept 3 bases outside the gene matches. CDR1 is LGHNT, CDR2 FRNRAP, per germline. CDR3: CASGLDRGREAFF. CDR3 in DNA: TGTGCTAGTGGTTTGGACAGGGGGAGGGAAGCTTTCTTT.

This clone has more than one count but fewer than ten. The rearrangement links TRBV28 to TRBJ2-7; 8 nucleotides match TRBD1. The V gene end was trimmed by 5 bases and the J gene end by 13 bases; junction bases not matched to a gene: 10. The CDR3 extends over 12 amino acids. Germline lookup yields CDR1 MDHEN and CDR2 SYDVKM. The CDR3 DNA reads TGTGCCAGCAGTCCCAGGACAGGGCTTGACTACGTC. This gives the protein CASSPRTGLDYV.

The rearrangement joins TRBV2 to TRBJ1-2, with TRBD1 as a possible D gene (5 bases). Germline-derived CDR1 and CDR2 are SNHLY and FYNNEI. The ends were cut back, 2 bases at V and 4 bases at J, with 11 bases in the middle. The length of the CDR3 is 14 residues. CDR3 DNA: TGTGCCAGCAGTGAAAGTGGGGGGATCTATGGCTACACCTTC. Protein: CASSESGGIYGYTF.

This CDR3 reads CASREPGVANTQYF. Written as DNA, the CDR3 is TGTGCCAGCAGAGAGCCGGGGGTCGCGAATACGCAGTATTTT. The chain combines TRBV2 with TRBJ2-3, with D possibly matching TRBD2 (6 bases). The CDR3 length is 14 residues. Germline V gene data show CDR1 as SNHLY and CDR2 as FYNNEI. Trimming took off 6 bases at V and 7 bases at J, with 17 bases between the two ends.

This clone has only a few counts. The chain has TRBV3-1 (or the pseudogene TRBV3-2) and TRBJ2-2; TRBD2 matches at 7 bases. Germline-derived CDR1 and CDR2 are LGHDT and YNNKEL (reference sequence). CDR3 length equals 15 residues. V gave up 4 bases and J gave up 8 bases; unmatched junction bases: 10. This CDR3 is CASSPGTNSGGELFF. The DNA of the CDR3 is TGTGCCAGCAGCCCCGGGACTAACTCCGGGGGGGAGCTGTTTTTT.

The gene calls are TRBV6-5 and TRBJ1-4; 7 bases fit TRBD1. CDR3 length: 16 residues. The junction had 6 bases not matched to a gene; V was cut back by 2 bases and J by 3 bases. CDR1 and CDR2 from the germline V gene are MNHEY and SVGAGI. CDR3 DNA sequence: TGTGCCAGCAGTTACGGCCTAGGGACAGCTAATGAAAAACTGTTTTTT. Translation gives CASSYGLGTANEKLFF.

The chain joins TRBV18 to TRBJ1-2; no clear D gene. Trimming stripped 3 bases from V and 2 bases from J, with 13 bases between. The length of the CDR3 is 15 residues. Germline CDR1 reads KGHSH; CDR2 reads LQKENI. This chain's CDR3 is CASSPLASENYGYTF. The CDR3 nucleotides are TGTGCCAGCTCACCCTTAGCGAGTGAAAACTATGGCTACACCTTC.

This sequence joins TRBV21-1 and TRBJ2-7; the D call in the table, TRBD1, was not verified against the DNA. TRBV21-1 is an annotated pseudogene. The CDR3 totals 18 residues. CDR3 residues: CASSPRGQERPFSYEQYV. For the CDR3, the DNA is TGTGCCAGCAGCCCAAGAGGACAGGAACGACCCTTCAGCTACGAGCAGTACGTC.

This clone was recorded only once. This CDR3 is also generated by other DNA sequences in the sample. The chain is built from TRBV7-2 and TRBJ1-2, with D perhaps TRBD1 (6 bases). The CDR3 spans 13 residues. V was trimmed by 5 bases and J by 2 bases, leaving 9 bases between them. Per the germline V gene, CDR1 is SGHTA and CDR2 is FQGNSA. Here the CDR3 reads CASSPQGNYGYTF. CDR3 nucleotide sequence: TGTGCCAGCAGCCCCCAGGGGAACTATGGCTACACCTTC.

The chain combines TRBV2 with TRBJ1-1; maybe TRBD1 (5 bases). Looked up from germline, CDR1 is SNHLY and CDR2 is FYNNEI. V was pared by 8 bases and J by 5 bases, with 12 bases between. CDR3 length: 12 amino acids. CDR3 loop: CASGALGTEAFF. CDR3 bases: TGTGCCAGCGGGGCCCTGGGGACTGAAGCTTTCTTT.

The chain joins TRBV13 to TRBJ1-2; 9 bases align to TRBD1. The CDR3 has 14 residues. Germline CDR1 and CDR2: PRHDT and FYEKMQ (reference sequence). V shed 5 bases and J 7 bases; nucleotides not matched to a gene: 8. This CDR3 is CASSPRTGAGGYTF. DNA of the CDR3: TGTGCCAGCAGCCCCAGGACAGGGGCGGGTGGCTACACCTTC.

A few counts support this clone. The J gene is TRBJ2-7, the V gene TRBV5-1, with 12 bases identical to TRBD1. J gave up 6 bases and V 5 bases, and 6 bases lay outside the gene matches. Germline V CDR1 and CDR2: SGHRS, YFSETQ. There are 14 residues in the CDR3. CDR3 sequence reads: CASRTGTGGFEQYF. CDR3 bases: TGCGCCAGCAGAACCGGGACAGGGGGCTTCGAGCAGTACTTC.